Ten or more counts support the clone carrying this T cell receptor beta chain. What it binds is unknown. The ends were cut back, 2 bases at V and 2 bases at J, with 9 bases in the middle. Germline V gives CDR1 SQVTM, CDR2 ANQGSEA. This CDR3 comprises 13 residues. TCRdb redid the calling of the reads with MiXCR, one entry per CDR3 protein. The sample carries approximately 500,000 distinct CDR3 sequences, about 11% recorded once. This sample was taken from a study of T cell repertoires in cytomegalovirus infection. As for the study in general: Based on public TCR beta signatures, there were indications of CMV infection and of a matching HLA type.

Notes on the study in general: Carriage of CMV together with the relevant HLA was identifiable through cumulative public TCR beta family frequency. Within the response measured ex vivo, HLA-C-restricted CMV-specific TCR beta clonotypes were dominant.

The sequence came from a human donor in good health (CMV status not recorded). Some clones in this sample may be carry-over from other donors' samples. The chain recombines TRBV29-1 with TRBJ2-5; D may be TRBD1 (5 bases). Sequencing was carried out using PBMCs. DNA of the CDR3: TGCAGCGTTGAACGGACACCTCAAGAGACCCAGTACTTC. Amino acid sequence: CSVERTPQETQYF.